This T cell receptor beta chain was recovered during a study of blood T cell repertoires in COVID-19. Assay used: immunoSEQ multiplex PCR; TCRdb lists only in-frame clones, some missing. The table has approximately 73,000 clones, more than 75% seen once. Material for sequencing was peripheral blood. This sequence originates from a woman aged 55-69 years with acute or convalescent COVID-19.

CDR3 sequence: CASSVRQNFF. The CDR3 nucleotides read TGTGCCAGCAGTGTGAGGCAAAATTTCTTC. The rearrangement uses TRBV2 and TRBJ2-1; no clear D gene. The germline V and J ends were trimmed by 4 bases and 16 bases, with 11 bases remaining between them. The CDR3 extends over 10 amino acids. Germline V CDR1 and CDR2: SNHLY, FYNNEI.